This T cell receptor beta chain comes out of a study of cytomegalovirus exposure and HLA in healthy donors. Study-wide results and limits: As was reported, the classifier diagnosed cytomegalovirus status with high specificity and sensitivity.

Produced via immunoSEQ multiplex PCR; TCRdb's table is partial and in-frame only. Of hundreds of thousands of clones listed, around 87% are singletons. This CDR3 comprises 17 residues. The germline gives CDR1 SGHDT, CDR2 YYEEEE. J lost 2 bases, V lost 3 bases, and 12 bases had no gene match. About this clone itself: What it recognizes is unknown.

The clonotype was recovered from a woman in her twenties or thirties in good health and CMV-seropositive. The chain carries TRBV5-6 and TRBJ2-5, with 8 bases matching TRBD1. Sequencing was performed on PBMCs. The chain's CDR3 is CASSSFFGDRFQETQYF. CDR3 coding DNA: TGTGCCAGCAGCTCGTTTTTTGGGGACAGGTTTCAAGAGACCCAGTACTTC.